This TCR beta chain was recorded in a study of vaccination effects on CD4 cells after COVID-19. Study as a whole: Participants received two doses of either the BNT162b2 or mRNA-1273 vaccine. At 16 days and one week before vaccination, two convalescent patients gave samples. Study-level findings and limits: Spike-reactive clones present post-vaccine in convalescents were predominantly new vaccine-induced clones.

Peptide-pool stimulation followed by sequencing identified expanded antigen-specific CD4+ clonotypes in the ViraFEST assay. Once cultured for approximately 10 days, the cells underwent separation to obtain CD4+ T cells. From March to December 2020, the person had a SARS-CoV-2 infection that was confirmed by PCR. Germline loops: CDR1 SGHNT, CDR2 YYREEE (reference sequence). Trimming pared 4 bases from V and 10 bases from J, leaving 20 bases between. There are 14 residues in the CDR3. This clone was found a few times. Antigen unknown. Method: immunoSEQ multiplex PCR; TCRdb's copy keeps in-frame clones and lacks some. Of about 34,000 clones listed, around two thirds were seen once; the top ten hold about 35%.

This TCR came from a human donor who had a prior SARS-CoV-2 infection. The sequences come from CD4+ T cells from PBMCs cultured with a peptide pool, collected before COVID-19 vaccination. V is TRBV5-4 and J is TRBJ2-5; no reliable D call. The DNA for the CDR3 is TGTGCCAGCAGCCCCTCGGAGCTCCGTCAGGTCCAGTACTTC. It translates to CASSPSELRQVQYF.